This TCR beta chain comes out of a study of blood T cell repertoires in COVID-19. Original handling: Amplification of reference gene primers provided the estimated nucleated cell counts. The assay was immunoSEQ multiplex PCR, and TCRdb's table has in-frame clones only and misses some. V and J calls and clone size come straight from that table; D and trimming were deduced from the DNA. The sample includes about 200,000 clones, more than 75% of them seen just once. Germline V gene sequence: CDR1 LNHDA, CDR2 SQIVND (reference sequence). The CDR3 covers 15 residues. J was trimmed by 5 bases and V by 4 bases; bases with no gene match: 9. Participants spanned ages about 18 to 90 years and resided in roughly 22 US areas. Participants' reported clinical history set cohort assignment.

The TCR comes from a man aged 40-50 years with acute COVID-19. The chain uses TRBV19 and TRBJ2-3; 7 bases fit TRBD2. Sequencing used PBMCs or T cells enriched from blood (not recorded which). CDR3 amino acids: CASSTGGGPRDTQYF. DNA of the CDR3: TGTGCCAGTAGTACCGGGGGAGGGCCGAGAGATACGCAGTATTTT.